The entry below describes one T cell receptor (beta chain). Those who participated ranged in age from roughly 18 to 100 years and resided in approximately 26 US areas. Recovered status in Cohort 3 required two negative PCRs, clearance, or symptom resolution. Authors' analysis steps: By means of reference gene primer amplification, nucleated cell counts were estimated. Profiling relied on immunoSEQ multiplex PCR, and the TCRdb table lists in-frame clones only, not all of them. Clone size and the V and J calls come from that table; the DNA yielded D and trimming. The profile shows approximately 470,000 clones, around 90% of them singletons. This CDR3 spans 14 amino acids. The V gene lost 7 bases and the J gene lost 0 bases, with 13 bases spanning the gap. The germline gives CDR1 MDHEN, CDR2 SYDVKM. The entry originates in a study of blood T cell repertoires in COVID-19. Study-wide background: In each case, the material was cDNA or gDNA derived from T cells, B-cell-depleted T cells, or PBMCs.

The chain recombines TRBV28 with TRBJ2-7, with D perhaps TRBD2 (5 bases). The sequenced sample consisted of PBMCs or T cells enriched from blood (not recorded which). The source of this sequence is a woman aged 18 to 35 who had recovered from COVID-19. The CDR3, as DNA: TGTGCCAGCATAGAGCAGACTAACTCCTACGAGCAGTACTTC. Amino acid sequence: CASIEQTNSYEQYF.